This T cell receptor (beta chain) originates from a study of T cell responses to AZD1222 COVID-19 vaccine. The CDR3 is made up of 12 amino acids. Germline V CDR1 and CDR2: LGHNA, YSLEER. V lost 4 bases, J lost 4 bases, and 7 bases lay in between. The table came from immunoSEQ multiplex PCR; TCRdb's copy has only in-frame clones and leaves some out. The sample lists around 150,000 clones, 70% to 90% occurring once. This clonotype was sampled from an adult who received the MenACWY meningococcal vaccine as a control. The V and J genes are TRBV4-3 and TRBJ1-2, with D unclear. Material: peripheral blood, obtained 28 days after the second dose of the MenACWY control vaccine. This CDR3 is CASSPGRYGYTF. The CDR3 nucleotides are TGCGCCAGCAGCCCCGGGCGCTATGGCTACACCTTC.